This T cell receptor (beta chain) was captured in a study of blood T cell repertoires in COVID-19 (dated by TCRdb to 2018 to 2020). Notes on the research overall: Samples covering the acute and convalescent phases of COVID-19 were provided by collaborators in the United States, Italy and Spain. The material from the prospective study consisted of cDNA or gDNA derived from T cells, B-cell-depleted T cells, or PBMCs. Deeply sampled blood TCRbeta repertoires from subjects exposed to, actively infected with, or recovered from COVID-19 were included in the dataset. A freely available public database, intended as a resource for researchers studying the immune response to SARS-CoV-2, is where the repertoires were released. The samples were drawn from the first 160 participants of the ongoing ImmuneRACE study and from over a thousand subjects provided by 6 global collaborators. A de-identified subject ID, COVID-19 status, age in years and sex were almost always included in the sample metadata. Where available, HLA class I and class II types were obtained from metadata supplied by the sample provider rather than from assay-based typing.

Broader findings and caveats from the paper: The quantity of clinical and demographic metadata differed by source and by participant and was supplied without curation.

About this clone itself: Its binding antigen is unknown. No per-base quality is available; no much larger clone lies one base away.

Enrolling through a virtual design, the prospective study's participants ranged in age from roughly 18 to 90 years and lived across roughly 23 United States geographic areas. In the prospective study, cohorts were assigned on the basis of participant-reported clinical history obtained from a screening survey and a study questionnaire. Recovered participants in ImmuneRACE Cohort 3 were defined by two consecutive negative NP/OP PCR tests, clearance by a healthcare professional, or resolution of symptoms. Each participant in the prospective study had whole blood, serum and a nasopharyngeal or oropharyngeal swab collected by mobile phlebotomists. Prospective study participants could optionally give additional blood draws and questionnaires over an approximately 2-month period. Before DNA extraction, blood samples from the prospective study were shipped at room temperature or frozen. From the cysteine up to the phenylalanine, the CDR3 has a length of 13 residues. Just CDR3 DNA is preserved here, 39 bases in frame from base 1. The CDR1 and CDR2 encoded by the germline V gene are ENHRY and SYGVKD. V is trimmed back by 10 bases and J by 4 bases, and the junction contains 5 bases that no gene match accounts for.

TCRbeta CDR3 regions were amplified from genomic DNA by means of the immunoSEQ Assay, a bias-controlled multiplex PCR. Regarding the original processing steps: The number of nucleated cells in each sample was estimated by amplification of reference gene primers within the assay. Sequence reads were collapsed and filtered to measure the absolute abundance of every unique TCRbeta CDR3 rearrangement. For each sample, productive Simpson clonality was calculated as the square root of Simpson's diversity index across productive rearrangements. This is the immuneACCESS table as TCRdb keeps it, with only in-frame sequences that have V and J called. A part of the clones is gone; compared with another copy, unresolved V genes explain less than half, and the rest is unexplained. The V and J calls and clone size were taken over from that table, and D and trimming were inferred from the DNA. For this sample there are around 240,000 clones; 80% to 90% appear just once. The ten most abundant clones make up around 2% of the sample.

In this chain, TRBV10-3 is recombined with TRBJ1-1; 11 central bases correspond to TRBD1. The TCR sequence derives from a woman in her fifties or sixties who had recovered from COVID-19. Sequenced material: PBMCs or T cells enriched from blood (not recorded which). The DNA is as follows: TGTGCCACGGGACAGGGGGAAGTCACTGAAGCTTTCTTT. Translated, it reads CATGQGEVTEAFF.